This TCR beta chain was identified during a study of blood T cells in healthy people across ages. Study results and limitations: The percentage of naive T cells correlated strongly with TCR beta diversity. Long-lived donors had more naive CD4+ cells and higher diversity than aged donors.

As for this clonotype: What it binds is not known.

The use of a sample-barcoded 5' primer and a J-beta primer mix characterized a second PCR of roughly 6 to 11 cycles. One entry per CDR3 protein, called by TCRdb with MiXCR from the 5' RACE reads. The table includes approximately 800,000 distinct CDR3 sequences, around a quarter detected once. V gave up 5 bases and J gave up 3 bases, with 13 bases separating them. CDR1 and CDR2 from the germline V gene are DFQATT and SNEGSKA (reference sequence). CDR3 size: 13 residues. The same data also contributed to another study, on T cells of mothers and their children.

The TCR comes from a boy aged 10-17 years in good health. The gene calls are TRBV20-1 and TRBJ2-5; D perhaps matches TRBD1 (6 bases). The specimen sequenced was blood. CDR3 DNA: TGCAGTGCTTTCGGACAGACCGAAGAGACCCAGTACTTC. It yields the protein CSAFGQTEETQYF.